The 18 T cell receptor beta chains presented below share a single source sample, sequenced in a study of Ad26.COV2.S vaccination and SARS-CoV-2 variants. Sequenced by immunoSEQ multiplex PCR; TCRdb stores in-frame clones only, minus some. The data hold just under 250,000 clones, with roughly 90% observed a single time. Treatment: 19 received Ad26.COV2.S at low or high dose, single or two shots; about 5 received placebo; per-sample allocation not given. Collection of the samples took place on day 63 after the first injection of vaccine or placebo. This specimen was peripheral blood, taken in a trial of Ad26.COV2.S vaccine versus placebo. The origin of the receptors is a person aged 18 to 59 who received the Ad26.COV2.S COVID-19 vaccine or a placebo.

The chain carries TRBV9 and TRBJ1-6; D might be TRBD1 (6 bases). V lost 0 bases and J 12 bases, leaving 19 bases between the germline ends. CDR1 and CDR2 from the germline V gene are SGDLS and YYNGEE. This CDR3 has 16 residues. CDR3 nucleotides: TGTGCCAGCAGCGTAGATCCGGACAGAAATTTTCGACCCCTCCACTTT. It encodes CASSVDPDRNFRPLHF.

J is TRBJ2-1 and V is TRBV3-1 (or the pseudogene TRBV3-2), with 8 bases aligning to TRBD2. After removal of 4 bases from V and 2 bases from J, the junction contained 4 bases not matched to a gene. CDR1 LGHDT and CDR2 YNNKEL come from the germline V gene (reference sequence). The length of the CDR3 is 15 residues. CDR3 loop: CASSRRLAPYNEQFF. The CDR3 DNA follows: TGTGCCAGCAGCCGGCGACTAGCGCCCTACAATGAGCAGTTCTTC.

V gene TRBV19 combines with J gene TRBJ1-4; 8 positions match TRBD1. The CDR3 extends over 15 amino acids. Germline-derived CDR1 and CDR2 are LNHDA and SQIVND (reference sequence). The V and J ends lost 8 bases and 1 base, in that order; junction bases with no gene match: 6. CDR3 sequence reads: CASRTGRKTNEKLFF. In nucleotides, the CDR3 is TGTGCCAGTCGGACAGGGAGGAAAACTAATGAAAAACTGTTTTTT.

The CDR3 reads CASRLHRLTGELFF. As DNA, the CDR3 is TGTGCCAGCAGACTACACCGTCTCACCGGGGAGCTGTTTTTT. The rearrangement joins TRBV6-6 to TRBJ2-2; D ambiguous. The germline CDR1 and CDR2 sequences are MNHNY and SVGAGI (reference sequence). This CDR3 comprises 14 residues. Between the trimmed V and J ends, which lost 6 bases and 4 bases, there was a span of 12 bases.

The CDR3 sequence: CASSVAGVVYNEQFF. Here the CDR3 DNA reads TGTGCCAGCAGCGTAGCCGGAGTGGTCTACAATGAGCAGTTCTTC. The chain employs TRBV9 and TRBJ2-1; D is unresolved. The CDR3 is 15 residues long. Trimming removed 0 bases from V and 3 bases from J, with 10 bases in between. Per the germline V gene, CDR1 is SGDLS and CDR2 is YYNGEE.

This sequence joins TRBV19 and TRBJ2-1, with D uncertain. The CDR3 has 13 residues. V was cut by 9 bases and J by 0 bases, with 9 bases left in between. Germline V gene lookup returns CDR1 LNHDA and CDR2 SQIVND (reference sequence). As DNA, the CDR3 is TGTGCCAGCAGACCTGGCTCCTACAATGAGCAGTTCTTC. The encoded protein is CASRPGSYNEQFF.

V is TRBV5-4 and J is TRBJ1-6; possible D gene TRBD1, 5 bases. Trimming left V 4 bases short and J 6 bases short, with 11 bases between. This CDR3 spans 14 amino acids. Germline values: CDR1 SGHNT, CDR2 YYREEE (reference sequence). The CDR3 here is CASSGQGINSPLHF. Here the CDR3 DNA reads TGTGCCAGCAGCGGCCAGGGTATTAATTCACCCCTCCACTTT.

The chain links TRBV7-9 to TRBJ1-3; TRBD1 is a possible D gene (6 bases). Trimming removed 1 base at V and 0 bases at J, with 7 bases between. Germline loops: CDR1 SEHNR, CDR2 FQNEAQ (reference sequence). The CDR3 has 15 residues. The CDR3 loop reads CASSLVDSSGNTIYF. The CDR3 DNA follows: TGTGCCAGCAGCTTAGTGGACAGCTCTGGAAACACCATATATTTT.

The chain joins TRBV10-3 to TRBJ1-2; a weak D match, TRBD1 (5 bases). Looked up from germline, CDR1 is ENHRY and CDR2 is SYGVKD. V lost 1 base to trimming and J lost 5 bases, with 8 bases between them. The CDR3 contains 13 residues. The CDR3 is CAISELGAYGYTF. DNA for the CDR3: TGTGCCATCAGTGAGTTAGGGGCTTATGGCTACACCTTC.

The CDR3, as DNA: TGCAGCGGGCGGACAGGGGTGGACGAGCAGTACTTC. Its translation is CSGRTGVDEQYF. The chain uses TRBV29-1 and TRBJ2-7; 9 bases match TRBD1. CDR3 length: 12 residues. Germline trimming cut 7 bases from V and 5 bases from J; bases unmatched to any gene: 6. Looked up from germline, CDR1 is SQVTM and CDR2 is ANQGSEA.

This clone has only one observation. V and J are TRBV7-3 and TRBJ2-1, with TRBD1 identical over 7 bases. This CDR3 contains 16 residues. V lost 5 bases and J lost 9; bases outside the gene matches: 16. Germline CDR1 is SGHTA and CDR2 is FQGTGA. The DNA for the CDR3 is TGTGCCAGCAGCACTACAGGGGCTGTAGGCGTCAGTGAGCAGTTCTTC. This codes for CASSTTGAVGVSEQFF.

The V call is TRBV5-1, the J call TRBJ2-7; 7 nucleotides match TRBD2. The CDR3 runs to 14 residues. J gave up 0 bases and V 4 bases, and 4 bases lay outside the gene matches. The germline V gene has CDR1 SGHRS and CDR2 YFSETQ. The CDR3 reads CASSIASGSYEQYF. DNA of the CDR3: TGCGCCAGCAGCATTGCTAGCGGCTCCTACGAGCAGTACTTC.

This rearrangement joins TRBV19 to TRBJ2-2; D ambiguous. The CDR3 is made up of 13 amino acids. Trimming left V 7 bases short and J 4 bases short, with 10 bases between. CDR1 and CDR2 from the germline V gene are LNHDA and SQIVND (reference sequence). CDR3 DNA: TGTGCCAGTATGACACGGTCCACCGGGGAGCTGTTTTTT. Translating gives CASMTRSTGELFF. Filled out from reference TRBV19 and TRBJ2-2, the complete variable domain reads DGGITQSPKYLFRKEGQNVTLSCEQNLNHDAMYWYRQDPGQGLRLIYYSQIVNDFQKGDIAEGYSVSREKKESFPLTVTSAQKNPTAFYLCASMTRSTGELFFGEGSRLTVL.

V and J are TRBV28 and TRBJ1-5; a weak D match, TRBD1 (6 bases). The CDR3 runs 22 residues. Germline V gene lookup returns CDR1 MDHEN and CDR2 SYDVKM. V lost 6 bases and J 4 bases, leaving 37 bases between the germline ends. The CDR3 DNA is TGTGCCAGCAGCCATGGTCGCTTCTCCGGACTCCGGGGGGCGCAGCGAAATCAGCCCCAGCATTTT. This encodes CASSHGRFSGLRGAQRNQPQHF.

The CDR3 sequence: CASSSGGDRSNEQFF. In DNA, the CDR3 is TGTGCCAGTAGCAGTGGAGGGGACAGGTCTAATGAGCAGTTCTTC. The rearrangement uses TRBV7-3 and TRBJ2-1; TRBD1 matches at 8 bases. V lost 9 bases to trimming and J lost 7 bases; unmatched junction nucleotides: 14. This CDR3 is built from 15 residues. CDR1 and CDR2 from the germline V gene are SGHTA and FQGTGA.

This chain connects TRBV5-6 to TRBJ1-4, with 8 bases aligning to TRBD1. The V gene end was trimmed by 4 bases and the J gene end by 4 bases; junction bases not matched to a gene: 3. CDR1 is SGHDT and CDR2 is YYEEEE in the germline V gene. The length of the CDR3 is 14 residues. CDR3 bases: TGTGCCAGCAGCCTGACAGGGGTTAATGAAAAACTGTTTTTT. This sequence encodes CASSLTGVNEKLFF.

The genes are TRBV20-1 and TRBJ2-1; TRBD2 is a possible D gene (6 bases). This CDR3 is built from 15 residues. The V end was cut by 3 bases, the J end by 1 base, with 13 bases between. The germline CDR1 and CDR2 sequences are DFQATT and SNEGSKA (reference sequence). In DNA, the CDR3 is TGCAGTGCTAGTGGGGGGAGAAGGTCCTACAATGAGCAGTTCTTC. Translated, it gives CSASGGRRSYNEQFF.

The chain recombines TRBV28 with TRBJ1-2; 7 positions agree with TRBD1. V dropped 6 bases and J dropped 6; count of bases not matched to a gene: 10. This CDR3 is built from 14 residues. Per germline, CDR1 MDHEN and CDR2 SYDVKM. CDR3 loop: CASRTPDRVHGYTF. The CDR3 DNA is TGTGCCAGCAGAACCCCAGACAGGGTGCATGGCTACACCTTC.